The 18 T cell receptor beta chains below all came from one sample that was sequenced in a study of cytomegalovirus exposure and HLA in healthy donors. The assay was immunoSEQ multiplex PCR, and TCRdb's table has in-frame clones only and misses some. This table has fewer than 200,000 clones, roughly 89% appearing once. The sample was PBMCs. All receptors come from a woman in her 30s in good health and CMV-seronegative.

The V gene is TRBV5-6, the J gene TRBJ2-5; D is undetermined. This CDR3 region has 15 residues. The V end was cut by 4 bases, the J end by 5 bases, with 18 bases between. Germline lookup yields CDR1 SGHDT and CDR2 YYEEEE. DNA of the CDR3: TGTGCCAGCAGCCGTAGTTACTGGTTCAGGGAGACCCAGTACTTC. Its translation: CASSRSYWFRETQYF.

The chain carries TRBV4-1 and TRBJ2-1; 11 bases fit TRBD2. Germline V CDR1 and CDR2: MGHRA, YSYEKL. CDR3 length: 20 residues. The V and J ends lost 0 bases and 5 bases, in that order; junction bases with no gene match: 15. The CDR3 region has the DNA TGCGCCAGCAGCCAAGAGGGTAGCGGGGGGGCCAGAGGACTGAACAATGAGCAGTTCTTC. Translation: CASSQEGSGGARGLNNEQFF.

The rearrangement links TRBV9 to TRBJ2-7; D may be TRBD1 (5 bases). Germline V CDR1 and CDR2: SGDLS, YYNGEE. The CDR3 contains 13 residues. The V gene lost 4 bases and the J gene lost 2 bases, with 10 bases spanning the gap. This chain's CDR3 is CASSLDTTYEQYF. In DNA form, the CDR3 reads TGTGCCAGCAGCCTGGACACTACCTACGAGCAGTACTTC.

The rearrangement joins TRBV6-5 to TRBJ1-5; no firm D call. Germline V gives CDR1 MNHEY, CDR2 SVGAGI. V lost 6 bases and J 2 bases, leaving 11 bases between the germline ends. The CDR3 spans 14 residues. The CDR3: CASRPLQRNQPQHF. The CDR3 DNA sequence: TGTGCCAGCAGGCCCCTACAGCGCAATCAGCCCCAGCATTTT.

This chain uses TRBV6-1 with TRBJ2-3; the D gene is possibly TRBD1 (6 bases). The CDR3 sequence is 15 residues long. Trimming stripped 4 bases from V and 1 base from J, with 12 bases between. Per the germline V gene, CDR1 is MNHNS and CDR2 is SASEGT. The CDR3 region is CASSATGAGTDTQYF. CDR3 DNA sequence: TGTGCCAGCAGTGCGACAGGCGCGGGCACAGATACGCAGTATTTT.

For the CDR3, the DNA is TGTGCCAGCAGACAGACAGTGATTACGGATAATTCACCCCTCCACTTT. It is translated as CASRQTVITDNSPLHF. The rearrangement uses TRBV25-1 and TRBJ1-6; tentatively, D is TRBD1 (5 bases). Per germline, CDR1 MGHDK and CDR2 SYGVNS. Trimming cost V 6 bases and J 5 bases, with 17 bases left between them. This CDR3 spans 16 amino acids.

The CDR3 DNA is TGTGCCAGCAGTCTGAGAGCGGGGGGGCCTCGGATTGAGCAGTTCTTC. It specifies CASSLRAGGPRIEQFF. V and J are TRBV2 and TRBJ2-1, with 10 positions matching TRBD2. The CDR3 spans 16 residues. The junction had 13 bases not matched to a gene; V was cut back by 5 bases and J by 9 bases. The V gene's germline CDR1 is SNHLY and CDR2 FYNNEI.

The chain uses TRBV25-1 and TRBJ1-6, with D possibly being TRBD1 (6 bases). The CDR3 loop spans 17 amino acids. V lost 2 bases and J 10 bases, leaving 21 bases between the germline ends. The germline V gene encodes CDR1 MGHDK and CDR2 SYGVNS. CDR3 loop: CASSEPHRFDRPSPLHF. CDR3 DNA sequence: TGTGCCAGCAGTGAACCCCATAGGTTTGACAGGCCCTCACCCCTCCACTTT.

A single count supports this clone. The chain carries TRBV30 and TRBJ1-1; no definite D call. Trimming shortened V by 0 bases and J by 0 bases, and 11 bases separated the two germline ends. This CDR3 contains 15 residues. The V gene's germline CDR1 is GTSNPN and CDR2 SVGIG (reference sequence). CDR3 sequence: CAWSVYSSMNTEAFF. The CDR3 DNA reads TGTGCCTGGAGTGTATACTCTAGTATGAACACTGAAGCTTTCTTT.

The chain is built from TRBV4-1 and TRBJ2-7, with 12 nucleotides matching TRBD2. V was clipped by 4 bases and J by 6 bases; unmatched bases: 10. Germline V gene lookup returns CDR1 MGHRA and CDR2 YSYEKL. CDR3 size: 16 residues. In DNA, the CDR3 is TGCGCCAGCAGCCCAGACCCAGGGGGACTAGCGGGCGAGCAGTACTTC. As protein: CASSPDPGGLAGEQYF.

Only a few counts were recorded for this clone. The genes are TRBV18 and TRBJ2-2, with D unclear. Germline V CDR1 and CDR2: KGHSH, LQKENI. This CDR3 is 15 amino acids long. Trimming stripped 3 bases from V and 4 bases from J, with 12 bases between. The CDR3 DNA follows: TGTGCCAGCTCACCCATCGGGTCGGGCACCGGGGAGCTGTTTTTT. This codes for CASSPIGSGTGELFF.

The J gene is TRBJ2-5, the V gene TRBV5-6; 11 bases map to TRBD2. The ends lost 4 bases at V and 2 bases at J; junction bases unmatched: 4. The CDR3 contains 15 residues. Germline V gene data show CDR1 as SGHDT and CDR2 as YYEEEE. The CDR3 region is CASSGGLAEQETQYF. As DNA, the CDR3 is TGTGCCAGCAGCGGGGGACTAGCGGAGCAAGAGACCCAGTACTTC.

V usage is TRBV2 and J usage is TRBJ2-2; a weak D match, TRBD1 (5 bases). This CDR3 has 14 residues. Germline V gives CDR1 SNHLY, CDR2 FYNNEI. The V end was cut by 9 bases, the J end by 4 bases, with 15 bases between. The CDR3 DNA is TGTGCCAGTGAGGACACAACACCCACCGGGGAGCTGTTTTTT. Protein: CASEDTTPTGELFF.

The chain uses TRBV12-5 and TRBJ2-7; TRBD2 matches 8 bases. The J segment lost 2 bases and the V segment lost 7 bases, leaving 7 bases of the junction unmatched. Germline-derived CDR1 and CDR2 are LGHNT and FRNRAP. The CDR3 is 14 residues long. The CDR3 region is CASAIPGLAYEQYF. The CDR3 DNA is TGTGCTAGTGCCATTCCGGGACTAGCCTACGAGCAGTACTTC.

The V gene is TRBV4-3, the J gene TRBJ1-2, with D hard to call. V lost 1 base and J 3 bases, leaving 12 bases between the germline ends. The CDR3 covers 15 residues. Looked up from germline, CDR1 is LGHNA and CDR2 is YSLEER. CDR3 sequence reads: CASSQVGGLDYGYTF. As DNA, the CDR3 is TGCGCCAGCAGCCAAGTCGGAGGGTTGGACTATGGCTACACCTTC.

The chain joins TRBV5-8 to TRBJ2-3, with TRBD2 identical over 11 bases. CDR1 is SGHTS and CDR2 is YDEGEE in the germline V gene. Trimming removed 4 bases from V and 6 bases from J; junction bases left unmatched: 4. This CDR3 region has 14 residues. The chain's CDR3 is CASSPWTSGDTQYF. The CDR3, as DNA: TGTGCCAGCAGCCCCTGGACTAGCGGGGATACGCAGTATTTT.

The chain recombines TRBV4-2 with TRBJ2-7; D may be TRBD2 (5 bases). Germline loops: CDR1 LGHNA, CDR2 YNFKEQ. V was clipped by 1 base and J by 2 bases, with 12 bases between them. This CDR3 region has 15 residues. CDR3 loop: CASSQVAATTYEQYF. As DNA, the CDR3 is TGTGCCAGCAGCCAAGTAGCAGCGACTACCTACGAGCAGTACTTC.

The genes are TRBV5-1 and TRBJ2-7, with 9 bases aligning to TRBD1. The V gene end was trimmed by 3 bases and the J gene end by 5 bases; junction bases not matched to a gene: 9. Germline V gene data show CDR1 as SGHRS and CDR2 as YFSETQ. The CDR3 has 15 amino acids. The CDR3 DNA reads TGCGCCAGCAGCTGGACAGGGGTCCCGAGAAACGAGCAGTACTTC. It encodes CASSWTGVPRNEQYF.